The rows below give T cell receptor beta chains drawn from one sample of a study of shared clonotypes between healthy human individuals. Sequencing was performed with immunoSEQ multiplex PCR; in TCRdb, only in-frame clones are kept and a portion is missing. This sample yields about 600,000 clones, of which just over 75% are seen a single time; approximately 12% belongs to the top ten. Sequencing was carried out using PBMCs. The receptors derive from a middle-aged woman in good health. Some clones in this sample may be carry-over from other donors' samples. The CDR3 runs from the conserved cysteine through the conserved F or W. The order of the fields is D gene, clone size, V gene, J gene, CDR3 DNA, CDR3 protein. The D gene is left open where the match is weak. A row's size may be missing; if present it is once, few, many or a size class.

NA,NA,TRBV4-1,TRBJ2-1,TGCGCCAGCAGCCAGAATACAGGGTATGAGCAGTTCTTC,CASSQNTGYEQFF
NA,few,TRBV10-3,TRBJ1-6,TGTGCCATCAGTGAGTCAACCTACAGGGCCCATAATTCACCCCTCCACTTT,CAISESTYRAHNSPLHF
TRBD2,NA,TRBV30,TRBJ2-1,TGTGCCTGGAAAGCGGGAGGGCCGAATGAGCAGTTCTTC,CAWKAGGPNEQFF
NA,few,TRBV28,TRBJ1-1,TGTGCCAGCAGTTCCCCGGGGATGGGAGAAGCTTTCTTT,CASSSPGMGEAFF
NA,NA,TRBV5-6,TRBJ2-3,TGTGCCAGCAGCTTGGCCGGATCCCCAGATACGCAGTATTTT,CASSLAGSPDTQYF
NA,NA,TRBV5-5,TRBJ2-7,TGTGCCAGCAGCTTGGTGTCAGGGGTCTCCGAGCAGTACTTC,CASSLVSGVSEQYF
TRBD2,NA,TRBV4-2,TRBJ2-1,TGTGCCAGCAGCCAATACCTAGCGGGAGGGTCCTACAATGAGCAGTTCTTC,CASSQYLAGGSYNEQFF
NA,NA,TRBV19,TRBJ2-3,TGTGCCAGTAGTGCTGGATTCGGGGCAGGCGGCACAGATACGCAGTATTTT,CASSAGFGAGGTDTQYF
NA,NA,TRBV9,TRBJ1-1,TGTGCCAGCAGCGTCGGACCGAACACTGAAGCTTTCTTT,CASSVGPNTEAFF
NA,NA,TRBV7-2,TRBJ1-2,TGTGCCAGCAGACCCGGGACCACTGCGGGGGATGGCTACACCTTC,CASRPGTTAGDGYTF
NA,NA,TRBV2,TRBJ2-2,TGTGCCAGCAGTCCTACCGGGACCCATAACACCGGGGAGCTGTTTTTT,CASSPTGTHNTGELFF
TRBD2,many,TRBV4-1,TRBJ2-1,TGCGCCAGCAGCCAGCCCCTAGCGGGAGCCGGTGAGCAGTTCTTC,CASSQPLAGAGEQFF
NA,NA,TRBV30,TRBJ1-5,TGTGCCTGGAGTGTTTGGGGGGATGGGAATCAGCCCCAGCATTTT,CAWSVWGDGNQPQHF
NA,NA,TRBV14,TRBJ2-7,TGTGCCAGCAGCCAAGAAATGGACCCTCCGTTCGCGTACGAGCAGTACTTC,CASSQEMDPPFAYEQYF
NA,NA,TRBV27,TRBJ1-5,TGTGCCAGCAGCCCAGCGGGCGGGGGCAATCAGCCCCAGCATTTT,CASSPAGGGNQPQHF
TRBD1,NA,TRBV6-6,TRBJ2-2,TGTGCCAGCAGGCCTAGGACAGGGAACACCGGGGAGCTGTTTTTT,CASRPRTGNTGELFF
NA,NA,TRBV10-3,TRBJ1-5,TGTGCCATCAGTGAGTCGGGGGGACAGCCCCAGCATTTT,CAISESGGQPQHF
TRBD2,NA,TRBV5-4,TRBJ2-1,TGTGCCAGCAGAGATACTAGCGGGAGCGGCAATGAGCAGTTCTTC,CASRDTSGSGNEQFF
NA,NA,TRBV5-4,TRBJ2-1,TGTGCCAGCAGCTTAGGGGGACGGATAGCGTTGGAGCAGTTCTTC,CASSLGGRIALEQFF
NA,NA,TRBV30,TRBJ1-5,TGTGCCTGGACCCGACCGGGCCGCCTGGGGCAGCCCCAGCATTTT,CAWTRPGRLGQPQHF
NA,NA,TRBV2,TRBJ1-1,TGTGCCAGCAGTGAAGTGGGGAAGAGCGAAGCTTTCTTT,CASSEVGKSEAFF
NA,once,TRBV28,TRBJ2-5,TGTGCCAGCAGTTCTCCCACGGAGACCCAGTACTTC,CASSSPTETQYF
NA,NA,TRBV6-5,TRBJ1-3,TGTGCCAGCAAGGTTGACAGGATCATGGACACCATATATTTT,CASKVDRIMDTIYF
NA,NA,TRBV28,TRBJ1-5,TGTGCCAGCAGTGCCGGGGGTAGCAATCAGCCCCAGCATTTT,CASSAGGSNQPQHF
TRBD1,NA,TRBV10-2,TRBJ2-6,TGCGCCAGCAGACGAGACAGGGCTGGGGCCAACGTCCTGACTTTC,CASRRDRAGANVLTF
NA,NA,TRBV7-7,TRBJ1-3,TGTGCTAGCAGCTTAGCAGGGTCTGGAAACACCATATATTTT,CASSLAGSGNTIYF
NA,NA,TRBV6-6,TRBJ1-2,TGTGCCAGCAGTCCCAGGGGATCGGGCTATGGCTACACCTTC,CASSPRGSGYGYTF
TRBD1,NA,TRBV5-1,TRBJ2-7,TGCGCCAGCAGCCCGGGGACAGGGGCCCCCCCCGAGCAGTACTTC,CASSPGTGAPPEQYF
TRBD1,NA,TRBV10-3,TRBJ2-7,TGTGCCATCACCTACGGACAGGACTACGAGCAGTACTTC,CAITYGQDYEQYF
TRBD1,NA,TRBV2,TRBJ2-3,TGTGCCAGCAGTGGACAGGGGGCCCGTACAGATACGCAGTATTTT,CASSGQGARTDTQYF
NA,NA,TRBV28,TRBJ1-4,TGTGCCTGGGGGGAGGACAGTACTGAAAAACTGTTTTTT,CAWGEDSTEKLFF
NA,NA,TRBV7-9,TRBJ2-1,TGTGCCAGCAGCTTAATCCAGACTCCATACAATGAGCAGTTCTTC,CASSLIQTPYNEQFF
NA,NA,TRBV28,TRBJ1-4,TGTGCCAGCAGTCAGGGGCTCGGGGTTAATGAAAAACTGTTTTTT,CASSQGLGVNEKLFF
NA,NA,TRBV10-1,TRBJ2-7,TGCGCCAGCAGTGTAGCGGCAAGCTACGAGCAGTACTTC,CASSVAASYEQYF
NA,NA,TRBV7-9,TRBJ1-1,TGTGCCAGCAGCTTCCTTAGGGAGAACACTGAAGCTTTCTTT,CASSFLRENTEAFF
NA,NA,TRBV4-2,TRBJ1-2,TGTGCCAGCAGCCAAGGGAGTGGTCAGGACTATGGCTACACCTTC,CASSQGSGQDYGYTF